This T cell receptor (beta chain) was documented in a study of metastatic and nonmetastatic thyroid tumors. Background on the study: For malignant and benign thyroid patients, tumor or nodule tissue and blood were the sources whose repertoires were compared.

Original processing notes: A classifier of distant metastasis in papillary thyroid cancer was built from CDR3 differences (across clinicopathological groups). TCRdb re-called clones via MiXCR from the PCR reads. These V and J calls derive from TCRdb rather than the authors' analysis. The sample records about 28,000 clones, roughly 17% being singletons. Treatment of any kind had been given to no patient before thyroid surgery. This clone was picked up one time. The V gene's germline CDR1 is SGHNT and CDR2 YENEEA. The length of the CDR3 is 16 residues. After removal of 4 bases from V and 0 bases from J, the junction contained 4 bases not matched to a gene.

The source of this sequence is a female donor with papillary thyroid cancer or a benign thyroid nodule (not recorded which). Some clones in this sample may be carry-over from other donors' samples. Sequences were obtained from blood. The chain uses TRBV11-3 and TRBJ2-7; 12 nucleotides align to TRBD2. The CDR3 bases are TGTGCCAGCAGCTACGGACTAGCGGGAAACTCCTACGAGCAGTACTTC. It encodes CASSYGLAGNSYEQYF.